Each of the 24 T cell receptor beta chains below was sequenced from the same sample in a study of blood T cell repertoires in COVID-19. The method was immunoSEQ multiplex PCR; TCRdb's version includes in-frame clones alone and lacks a portion of them. This sample has over 15,000 clones, with almost 85% found just once. Sequencing was performed on peripheral blood. These TCRs come from an elderly man with acute or convalescent COVID-19.

This CDR3 is CAWSVRTGTIFGQPQHF. In DNA, the CDR3 is TGTGCCTGGAGTGTACGGACAGGGACGATTTTTGGGCAGCCCCAGCATTTT. This chain joins TRBV30 and TRBJ1-5; 8 bases align to TRBD1. The trim removed 0 bases at V and 7 bases at J, leaving 14 bases unmatched. The CDR3 spans 17 residues. Germline V gene lookup returns CDR1 GTSNPN and CDR2 SVGIG (reference sequence).

The chain couples TRBV10-3 to TRBJ1-6; 9 nucleotides align to TRBD1. CDR1 ENHRY and CDR2 SYGVKD come from the germline V gene. The CDR3 has 15 residues. Losses at the gene ends were 4 bases for V and 9 bases for J; bases not matched to a gene: 7. CDR3 amino acids: CAISGGQGESSPLHF. The DNA of the CDR3 is TGTGCCATCAGTGGGGGACAGGGAGAAAGTTCACCCCTCCACTTT.

This clone was observed once. The chain carries TRBV11-2 and TRBJ1-2, with D tentatively TRBD1 (6 bases). Germline CDR1 and CDR2: SGHAT and FQNNGV. The V gene lost 6 bases and the J gene lost 8 bases, with 16 bases spanning the gap. This CDR3 comprises 13 residues. The CDR3 loop reads CASSPGEGYGYTF. DNA for the CDR3: TGTGCCAGCAGTCCAGGGGAAGGCTACGGCTACACCTTC.

The CDR3 protein is CASSSRYGGANNEQFF. The DNA for the CDR3 is TGTGCCAGCAGCTCCCGTTACGGGGGGGCTAACAATGAGCAGTTCTTC. This chain links TRBV7-3 with TRBJ2-1; 8 nucleotides align to TRBD2. V was clipped by 4 bases and J by 5 bases; unmatched bases: 10. From germline, CDR1 is SGHTA and CDR2 FQGTGA. The CDR3 length is 16 residues.

J is TRBJ1-4 and V is TRBV5-5; D call uncertain. The V gene's germline CDR1 is SGHKS and CDR2 YYEKEE (reference sequence). The V end was cut by 2 bases, the J end by 8 bases, with 13 bases between. CDR3 size: 14 residues. CDR3 coding DNA: TGTGCCAGCAGCTTTGGGCGTTTGGAAGAAAAACTGTTTTTT. Translation gives CASSFGRLEEKLFF.

The V and J genes are TRBV4-3 and TRBJ2-3; a possible D gene is TRBD1 (5 bases). The CDR3 length is 15 residues. Germline V gene sequence: CDR1 LGHNA, CDR2 YSLEER. V dropped 4 bases and J dropped 5 bases, with 16 bases sitting between them. CDR3 amino acids: CASSPQGRVGDTQYF. In nucleotides, the CDR3 is TGCGCCAGCAGCCCCCAGGGAAGGGTAGGAGATACGCAGTATTTT.

This clone was seen just once. The rearrangement uses TRBV25-1 and TRBJ2-1; the match to TRBD1 covers 9 bases. The CDR3 has 18 residues. CDR1 and CDR2 from the germline V gene are MGHDK and SYGVNS. V shed 10 bases and J 7 bases; nucleotides not matched to a gene: 23. CDR3 coding DNA: TGTGCCACCTCTTCCCCGGACAGGGGACTACCTGGCGTGAATGAGCAGTTCTTC. It translates to CATSSPDRGLPGVNEQFF.

V and J are TRBV9 and TRBJ1-2, with D possibly matching TRBD1 (5 bases). Trimming took 0 bases from V and 3 from J, leaving 18 bases between them. CDR3 length: 17 residues. Per the germline V gene, CDR1 is SGDLS and CDR2 is YYNGEE. The CDR3 spells CASSVEGGGWRDYGYTF. The DNA of the CDR3 is TGTGCCAGCAGCGTAGAAGGCGGGGGGTGGAGGGACTATGGCTACACCTTC.

The chain couples TRBV14 to TRBJ1-4; possible D gene TRBD1, 5 bases. V was clipped by 6 bases and J by 0 bases, with 11 bases between them. This CDR3 has 15 amino acids. Germline CDR1 and CDR2: SGHDN and FVKESK. Written as DNA, the CDR3 is TGTGCCAGCAGTCGAATAGGGGCAACTAATGAAAAACTGTTTTTT. Amino acid sequence: CASSRIGATNEKLFF. The variable domain in full, with the rest retrieved from reference TRBV14 and TRBJ1-4, is EAGVTQFPSHSVIEKGQTVTLRCDPISGHDNLYWYRRVMGKEIKFLLHFVKESKQDESGMPNNRFLAERTGGTYSTLKVQPAELEDSGVYFCASSRIGATNEKLFFGSGTQLSVL.

The V and J genes are TRBV4-2 and TRBJ1-1; no definite D call. The CDR3 extends over 11 amino acids. Germline V gene sequence: CDR1 LGHNA, CDR2 YNFKEQ. The ends were cut back, 5 bases at V and 8 bases at J, with 9 bases in the middle. The CDR3 sequence is CASSSSREAFF. CDR3 in DNA: TGTGCCAGCAGCTCCTCTCGGGAAGCTTTCTTT.

This clone was picked up a small number of times. The gene calls are TRBV7-2 and TRBJ1-5; D gene unclear. Germline CDR1 reads SGHTA; CDR2 reads FQGNSA. Between the trimmed V and J ends, which lost 2 bases and 5 bases, there was a span of 13 bases. The CDR3 length is 15 residues. CDR3 amino acids: CASSLTPQVDQPQHF. The CDR3 bases are TGTGCCAGCAGCTTAACTCCTCAGGTAGATCAGCCCCAGCATTTT.

The sample holds one count of this clone. V usage is TRBV5-1 and J usage is TRBJ2-3; tentative D call: TRBD2 (6 bases). Per germline, CDR1 SGHRS and CDR2 YFSETQ. The CDR3 contains 15 residues. Trimming pared 2 bases from V and 2 bases from J, leaving 12 bases between. For the CDR3, the DNA is TGCGCCAGCAGCTTTTTAGCGGAGACCACAGATACGCAGTATTTT. As protein: CASSFLAETTDTQYF.

This clone showed up just once. CDR3 DNA: TGTGCCAGCAGTGGTTACAGTCTTCAGCAGTACTTC. Protein product: CASSGYSLQQYF. V and J are TRBV6-4 and TRBJ2-7; D remains unclear. The CDR3 extends over 12 amino acids. Germline CDR1 MRHNA, CDR2 SNTAGT. Trimming shortened V by 4 bases and J by 8 bases, and 12 bases separated the two germline ends.

The chain carries TRBV6-5 and TRBJ1-1, with D tentatively TRBD1 (5 bases). Per germline, CDR1 MNHEY and CDR2 SVGAGI. V lost 4 bases, J lost 5 bases, and 8 bases lay in between. The CDR3 consists of 12 residues. For the CDR3, the DNA is TGTGCCAGCAGTTTTGGGGGGACTGAAGCTTTCTTT. Encoded protein: CASSFGGTEAFF.

The chain carries TRBV18 and TRBJ2-3, with 7 bases fitting TRBD1. Germline values: CDR1 KGHSH, CDR2 LQKENI. CDR3 size: 16 residues. Unmatched junction bases numbered 6, after V lost 3 bases and J lost 0 bases. The DNA of the CDR3 is TGTGCCAGCTCACCTCGATCGGGACAGAGCACAGATACGCAGTATTTT. Its translation: CASSPRSGQSTDTQYF.

Regarding this clone: In the same sample, other DNA sequences code for this CDR3. The chain is built from TRBV9 and TRBJ2-3; TRBD1 matches at 7 bases. The CDR3 has 15 amino acids. Germline V gene sequence: CDR1 SGDLS, CDR2 YYNGEE. J gave up 2 bases and V 3 bases, and 6 bases lay outside the gene matches. The CDR3 nucleotides are TGTGCCAGCAGCGCGAGTCAGGGGGTCACAGATACGCAGTATTTT. Its protein product is CASSASQGVTDTQYF.

The chain has TRBV4-3 and TRBJ2-3, with D maybe TRBD1 (6 bases). V lost 0 bases and J 0 bases, leaving 10 bases between the germline ends. Per germline, CDR1 LGHNA and CDR2 YSLEER. CDR3 length: 16 amino acids. For the CDR3, the DNA is TGCGCCAGCAGCCAAGAGACAGGTACTAGCACAGATACGCAGTATTTT. Amino acid sequence: CASSQETGTSTDTQYF.

The gene calls are TRBV28 and TRBJ1-1; D might be TRBD1 (6 bases). The germline V gene has CDR1 MDHEN and CDR2 SYDVKM. The V end lost 2 bases, the J end lost 4 bases, and 11 bases lay between the germline ends. The CDR3 extends over 14 amino acids. The CDR3 sequence: CASSLAGVSTEAFF. CDR3 DNA: TGTGCCAGCAGTTTAGCAGGGGTAAGCACTGAAGCTTTCTTT.

This clone was found a few times. The chain carries TRBV9 and TRBJ2-2; the D gene is possibly TRBD2 (5 bases). The CDR3 is 15 amino acids. The V and J ends lost 2 bases and 5 bases respectively, with 13 bases between them. Germline V gene data show CDR1 as SGDLS and CDR2 as YYNGEE. The DNA for the CDR3 is TGTGCCAGCAGCGTGAGCGGACGTGGGACCGGGGAGCTGTTTTTT. Translation gives CASSVSGRGTGELFF.

The V call is TRBV9, the J call TRBJ2-3; 13 nucleotides align to TRBD2. Germline CDR1 is SGDLS and CDR2 is YYNGEE. V shed 3 bases and J 5 bases; nucleotides not matched to a gene: 6. There are 16 residues in the CDR3. The CDR3 DNA reads as TGTGCCAGCAGCGCACCGGGACTAGCGGGACAAGATACGCAGTATTTT. It yields the protein CASSAPGLAGQDTQYF.

This chain joins TRBV10-3 and TRBJ2-5, with D tentatively TRBD2 (5 bases). This CDR3 is 14 amino acids long. V lost 1 base and J 2 bases, leaving 8 bases between the germline ends. CDR1 ENHRY and CDR2 SYGVKD come from the germline V gene. CDR3 sequence: CAISEFDYQETQYF. CDR3 sequence (DNA): TGTGCCATCAGTGAGTTCGACTATCAAGAGACCCAGTACTTC.

The chain combines TRBV6-1 with TRBJ2-5; 9 bases map to TRBD2. CDR3 length: 16 amino acids. V shed 1 base and J 1 base; nucleotides not matched to a gene: 4. Germline V gives CDR1 MNHNS, CDR2 SASEGT. In DNA form, the CDR3 reads TGTGCCAGCAGTGAAGGTGTTAGCGGGGGCCAAGAGACCCAGTACTTC. Translated: CASSEGVSGGQETQYF.

The genes are TRBV5-6 and TRBJ1-5; TRBD1 matches 7 bases. The CDR3 is 16 residues long. Germline CDR1 SGHDT, CDR2 YYEEEE. The V segment lost 1 base and the J segment 1 base; nucleotides outside the gene matches: 5. The CDR3: CASSLRRGQSNQPQHF. CDR3 DNA sequence: TGTGCCAGCAGCTTGCGCAGGGGACAGAGCAATCAGCCCCAGCATTTT.

V is TRBV7-3 and J is TRBJ1-6; TRBD1 aligns across 9 bases. The CDR3 runs to 16 residues. The trim removed 5 bases at V and 4 bases at J, leaving 6 bases unmatched. Germline CDR1 is SGHTA and CDR2 is FQGTGA. The CDR3: CASSHRGQGYNSPLHF. CDR3 nucleotides: TGTGCCAGCAGCCACAGGGGACAGGGATATAATTCACCCCTCCACTTT.